Listed below are T cell receptor beta chains from one sample, sequenced in a study of radiotherapy plus CTLA-4 blockade in lung cancer. Only in-frame clones appear in the TCRdb table, and some are missing; sequencing was by immunoSEQ multiplex PCR. Of tens of thousands of clones listed, more than 60% are singletons. This material consisted of peripheral blood, taken from a patient treated with radiotherapy plus ipilimumab. The receptors here all came from a human donor with non-small cell lung cancer who had a partial response to radiotherapy plus ipilimumab. Both conserved end residues are part of each CDR3. D genes are given only for firm matches. Only some rows state a clone size, as once, few, many or a class for expanded clones.

CDR3 protein: CASSLLNNRGRVNTEAFF
CDR3 DNA: TGTGCCAGCAGCTTACTAAATAACAGGGGAAGGGTGAACACTGAAGCTTTCTTT
J gene: TRBJ1-1
V gene: TRBV13
D gene: TRBD1
clone size: few

CDR3 protein: CASSVVTGGSETQYF
CDR3 DNA: TGTGCCAGCAGTGTAGTAACAGGGGGCTCGGAGACCCAGTACTTC
J gene: TRBJ2-5
V gene: TRBV2
D gene: TRBD1
clone size: few

CDR3 protein: CASSEPGRNTEAFF
CDR3 DNA: TGTGCCAGCAGTGAACCCGGGAGGAACACTGAAGCTTTCTTT
J gene: TRBJ1-1
V gene: TRBV6-1
D gene: NA
clone size: NA

CDR3 protein: CASSIATGSYLLYGTRFAFF
CDR3 DNA: TGTGCCAGCAGTATCGCGACAGGCAGCTACCTATTATACGGGACAAGGTTCGCTTTCTTT
J gene: TRBJ1-1
V gene: TRBV28
D gene: NA
clone size: few

CDR3 protein: CASSQEASGGTQYF
CDR3 DNA: TGCGCCAGCAGTCAGGAGGCTAGTGGGGGCACGCAGTATTTT
J gene: TRBJ2-3
V gene: TRBV23-1
D gene: NA
clone size: NA

CDR3 protein: CASSVELQGRGETQYF
CDR3 DNA: TGTGCCAGCAGCGTAGAATTACAGGGGCGCGGGGAGACCCAGTACTTC
J gene: TRBJ2-5
V gene: TRBV9
D gene: TRBD1
clone size: NA

CDR3 protein: CASSARQNTEAFF
CDR3 DNA: TGTGCCAGCAGCGCGAGACAGAACACTGAAGCTTTCTTT
J gene: TRBJ1-1
V gene: TRBV9
D gene: NA
clone size: NA

CDR3 protein: CATGGTGGVGNIQYF
CDR3 DNA: TGTGCCACCGGCGGGACAGGGGGCGTGGGAAACATTCAGTACTTC
J gene: TRBJ2-4
V gene: TRBV28
D gene: TRBD1
clone size: NA

CDR3 protein: CASSVNDRGLTEAFF
CDR3 DNA: TGTGCCAGCAGCGTCAACGACAGGGGGCTCACTGAAGCTTTCTTT
J gene: TRBJ1-1
V gene: TRBV9
D gene: TRBD1
clone size: NA

CDR3 protein: CASNGRQFNQPQHF
CDR3 DNA: TGTGCCAGTAACGGAAGACAGTTCAATCAGCCCCAGCATTTT
J gene: TRBJ1-5
V gene: TRBV19
D gene: NA
clone size: NA

CDR3 protein: CASSEVTRYTF
CDR3 DNA: TGTGCCAGCAGTGAAGTGACACGCTACACCTTC
J gene: TRBJ1-2
V gene: TRBV6-1
D gene: NA
clone size: few

CDR3 protein: CASSVGSSAGAYSYEQYF
CDR3 DNA: TGCGCCAGCAGCGTTGGATCGTCCGCGGGGGCCTACTCCTACGAGCAGTACTTC
J gene: TRBJ2-7
V gene: TRBV5-1
D gene: NA
clone size: NA

CDR3 protein: CAIGRMGYEQYF
CDR3 DNA: TGTGCTATCGGGAGAATGGGCTACGAGCAGTACTTC
J gene: TRBJ2-7
V gene: TRBV10-3
D gene: NA
clone size: few

CDR3 protein: CASSYLGQNTEAFF
CDR3 DNA: TGTGCCAGCAGCTACCTGGGACAGAACACTGAAGCTTTCTTT
J gene: TRBJ1-1
V gene: TRBV27
D gene: NA
clone size: once

CDR3 protein: CASSPSGGYTGELFF
CDR3 DNA: TGTGCCAGCAGTCCTAGCGGGGGGTACACCGGGGAGCTGTTTTTT
J gene: TRBJ2-2
V gene: TRBV9
D gene: TRBD2
clone size: NA

CDR3 protein: CASSVEASGGLEEQFF
CDR3 DNA: TGTGCCAGCAGCGTAGAGGCTAGCGGGGGATTGGAAGAGCAGTTCTTC
J gene: TRBJ2-1
V gene: TRBV9
D gene: TRBD2
clone size: NA

CDR3 protein: CASSAGTSGGSPYEQYF
CDR3 DNA: TGTGCCAGCAGCGCGGGGACTAGCGGGGGCTCTCCCTACGAGCAGTACTTC
J gene: TRBJ2-7
V gene: TRBV9
D gene: TRBD2
clone size: few

CDR3 protein: CAISEGGGYGYTF
CDR3 DNA: TGTGCCATCAGTGAGGGGGGGGGCTATGGCTACACCTTC
J gene: TRBJ1-2
V gene: TRBV10-3
D gene: NA
clone size: NA

CDR3 protein: CASSYESHSNYGYTF
CDR3 DNA: TGTGCCAGCAGTTACGAGAGTCACAGTAACTATGGCTACACCTTC
J gene: TRBJ1-2
V gene: TRBV6-5
D gene: NA
clone size: NA

CDR3 protein: CASSTFRVNEQFF
CDR3 DNA: TGCGCCAGCAGTACCTTCAGGGTCAATGAGCAGTTCTTC
J gene: TRBJ2-1
V gene: TRBV5-1
D gene: NA
clone size: NA

CDR3 protein: CASSSTRGGAETQYF
CDR3 DNA: TGTGCCAGCAGCTCAACTAGAGGGGGAGCGGAGACCCAGTACTTC
J gene: TRBJ2-5
V gene: TRBV2
D gene: NA
clone size: NA